This T cell receptor beta chain originates from a study of blood T cell repertoires in COVID-19. Study in general: Sites in the United States, Italy and Spain provided acute and convalescent COVID-19 samples. Sources were T cells, B-cell-depleted T cells, or PBMCs; the material itself was cDNA or gDNA.

Authors' data handling: Nucleated cell number was recorded as an estimate derived from reference gene primer amplification. The method was immunoSEQ multiplex PCR; TCRdb's version includes in-frame clones alone and lacks a portion of them. The V and J calls and clone size are taken from that table; D and trimming were inferred from the DNA. The table includes under 450,000 clones, approximately 88% detected once. Seattle-derived patients entered the study during active infection and were followed longitudinally. The ends lost 4 bases at V and 2 bases at J; junction bases unmatched: 4. The CDR3 is 15 residues long. Germline V gene data show CDR1 as MNHNY and CDR2 as SVGAGI (reference sequence).

This clonotype originated in a woman between 45 and 65 years old with COVID-19, enrolled during active disease. The chain couples TRBV6-6 to TRBJ2-3, with TRBD1 identical over 9 bases. The sample comprised peripheral blood. The DNA for the CDR3 is TGTGCCAGCAGTTCGGACAGGGGCCTCACAGATACGCAGTATTTT. Its protein product is CASSSDRGLTDTQYF.